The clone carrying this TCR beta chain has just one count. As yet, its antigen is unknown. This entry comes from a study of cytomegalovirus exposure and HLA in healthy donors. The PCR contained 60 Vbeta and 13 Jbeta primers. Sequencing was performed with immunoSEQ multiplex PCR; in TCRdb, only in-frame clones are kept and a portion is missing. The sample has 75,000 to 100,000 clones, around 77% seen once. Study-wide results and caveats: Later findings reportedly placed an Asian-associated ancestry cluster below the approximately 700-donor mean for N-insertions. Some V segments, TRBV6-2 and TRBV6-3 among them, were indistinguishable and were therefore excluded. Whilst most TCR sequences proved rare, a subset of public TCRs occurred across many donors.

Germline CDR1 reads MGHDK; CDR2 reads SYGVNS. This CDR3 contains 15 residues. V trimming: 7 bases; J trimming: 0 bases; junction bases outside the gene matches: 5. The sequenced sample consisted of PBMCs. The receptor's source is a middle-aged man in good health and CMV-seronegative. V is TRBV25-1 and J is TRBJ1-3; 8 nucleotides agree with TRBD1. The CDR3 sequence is CASNGDRGSGNTIYF. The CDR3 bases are TGTGCCAGCAATGGAGACAGGGGCTCTGGAAACACCATATATTTT.